The 25 T cell receptor beta chains reported below all come from one sample, sequenced in a study of blood T cell repertoires in COVID-19. TCRdb's copy holds only in-frame clones and misses some; the assay was immunoSEQ multiplex PCR. The sample contains about 400,000 clones, around 87% of which appear only once. Sequenced material: PBMCs or T cells enriched from blood (not recorded which). The receptor set was obtained from a woman aged 45-65 years who had recovered from COVID-19.

This chain connects TRBV29-1 to TRBJ2-3, with a weak D call TRBD2 (6 bases). V was shortened by 4 bases and J by 0 bases, with 8 bases between the two germline ends. Germline V gives CDR1 SQVTM, CDR2 ANQGSEA. This CDR3 is 13 amino acids long. The CDR3 reads CSVGTTSTDTQYF. The CDR3 DNA follows: TGCAGCGTTGGGACTACCAGCACAGATACGCAGTATTTT.

The J gene is TRBJ1-1, the V gene TRBV7-9, with 7 bases identical to TRBD1. This CDR3 contains 13 residues. In germline, CDR1 is SEHNR, CDR2 FQNEAQ (reference sequence). V was pared by 5 bases and J by 8 bases, with 8 bases of the junction left unmatched. For the CDR3, the DNA is TGTGCCAGCAGCCCAAACCGGGACAGAGAAGCTTTCTTT. This encodes CASSPNRDREAFF.

The rearrangement uses TRBV25-1 and TRBJ1-1; D is undetermined. The germline V gene encodes CDR1 MGHDK and CDR2 SYGVNS. CDR3 length: 12 residues. V dropped 3 bases and J dropped 7 bases, with 9 bases sitting between them. Here the CDR3 DNA reads TGTGCCAGCAGTGAGACACCCGGTGAAGCTTTCTTT. This codes for CASSETPGEAFF.

This chain joins TRBV7-3 and TRBJ2-7; the match to TRBD1 covers 7 bases. Looked up from germline, CDR1 is SGHTA and CDR2 is FQGTGA. V trimming: 0 bases; J trimming: 5 bases; junction bases outside the gene matches: 22. This CDR3 spans 20 amino acids. CDR3 coding DNA: TGTGCCAGCAGCTTAACCTTCGGACAGGTTACAACTTCCTTGCTCCACGAGCAGTACTTC. Encoded protein: CASSLTFGQVTTSLLHEQYF.

V and J are TRBV7-9 and TRBJ1-5; D gene unclear. This CDR3 region has 18 residues. Germline values: CDR1 SEHNR, CDR2 FQNEAQ (reference sequence). Between the trimmed V and J ends, which lost 2 bases and 5 bases, there was a span of 22 bases. CDR3 sequence: CASSLWEGGPEGDQPQHF. CDR3 DNA: TGTGCCAGCAGCTTATGGGAGGGTGGGCCAGAGGGCGATCAGCCCCAGCATTTT.

This chain joins TRBV30 and TRBJ2-7; D possibly corresponds to TRBD1 (5 bases). CDR1 GTSNPN and CDR2 SVGIG come from the germline V gene (reference sequence). This CDR3 has 13 amino acids. The V gene lost 0 bases and the J gene lost 7 bases, with 13 bases spanning the gap. Here the CDR3 reads CAWSVKGWWEQYF. In DNA, the CDR3 is TGTGCCTGGAGTGTAAAGGGGTGGTGGGAGCAGTACTTC.

Here the CDR3 reads CASSEMEGQAYGYTF. The CDR3 coding sequence is TGTGCCAGCAGTGAAATGGAGGGACAGGCCTATGGCTACACCTTC. This chain joins TRBV6-1 and TRBJ1-2, with 8 positions matching TRBD1. Germline values: CDR1 MNHNS, CDR2 SASEGT. The CDR3 has 15 residues. Germline trimming cut 2 bases from V and 4 bases from J; bases unmatched to any gene: 6.

This CDR3 is CASSLASYSGDNEQFF. CDR3 sequence (DNA): TGTGCCAGCAGCTTAGCTTCCTATAGCGGGGACAATGAGCAGTTCTTC. J is TRBJ2-1 and V is TRBV7-6; 8 nucleotides agree with TRBD2. After removal of 0 bases from V and 5 bases from J, the junction contained 6 bases not matched to a gene. This CDR3 region has 16 residues. Per germline, CDR1 SGHVS and CDR2 FNYEAQ.

This chain joins TRBV28 and TRBJ1-1; possible D gene TRBD1, 6 bases. Germline lookup yields CDR1 MDHEN and CDR2 SYDVKM. V was trimmed by 5 bases and J by 1 base, leaving 17 bases between them. The CDR3 has 16 amino acids. The CDR3 DNA reads TGTGCCAGCAGTGAACCGCAGGGGCTGGGGAACACTGAAGCTTTCTTT. This sequence encodes CASSEPQGLGNTEAFF.

This clone was seen once. At one end, the junction sequence differs from germline, possibly due to a read error. This chain uses TRBV7-7 with TRBJ1-6; 8 bases are shared with TRBD1. This CDR3 region has 18 residues. Germline V lookup: CDR1 SSHAT, CDR2 FNYEAQ (reference sequence). The CDR3, as DNA: TGTGCTAGCAGCTTAATTTCGGCAGGGGGCGAATGGAATTCACCCCTCCACTTT. This gives the protein CASSLISAGGEWNSPLHF.

This chain uses TRBV5-6 with TRBJ1-6, with TRBD1 as a possible D gene (6 bases). The V gene lost 4 bases and the J gene lost 0 bases, with 14 bases spanning the gap. Per germline, CDR1 SGHDT and CDR2 YYEEEE. The CDR3 has 17 amino acids. Written as DNA, the CDR3 is TGTGCCAGCAGCCATGCAGGGGTCCGCTCCTATAATTCACCCCTCCACTTT. It codes for CASSHAGVRSYNSPLHF.

The chain couples TRBV18 to TRBJ1-6, with TRBD1 matching 9 bases. Per germline, CDR1 KGHSH and CDR2 LQKENI. V dropped 6 bases and J dropped 8; count of bases not matched to a gene: 2. The CDR3 runs 13 residues. CDR3 DNA: TGTGCCAGCTCGTGGGACAGGGATTCACCCCTCCACTTT. Protein product: CASSWDRDSPLHF.

Details on this clone: The sample has other DNA sequences that encode this CDR3 too. The rearrangement joins TRBV2 to TRBJ1-5; maybe TRBD1 (6 bases). The germline V and J ends were trimmed by 4 bases and 4 bases, with 8 bases remaining between them. The length of the CDR3 is 13 residues. Germline V gene sequence: CDR1 SNHLY, CDR2 FYNNEI. The DNA for the CDR3 is TGTGCCAGCAGTGGGACAGAAAATCAGCCCCAGCATTTT. Amino acids: CASSGTENQPQHF.

V and J are TRBV5-1 and TRBJ1-1; D uncertain. The CDR3 has 18 residues. Germline loops: CDR1 SGHRS, CDR2 YFSETQ. V was pared by 0 bases and J by 5 bases, with 23 bases between. CDR3 sequence (DNA): TGCGCCAGCAGCTTGGCCGGGGAAAGAGCTCGTTCGCCGACTGAAGCTTTCTTT. This codes for CASSLAGERARSPTEAFF.

This clone appeared a few times. This chain uses TRBV18 with TRBJ1-6; no definite D call. CDR1 is KGHSH and CDR2 is LQKENI in the germline V gene. The CDR3 loop spans 18 amino acids. The V end was cut by 2 bases, the J end by 0 bases, with 14 bases between. CDR3: CASSPYTLADSYNSPLHF. In nucleotides, the CDR3 is TGTGCCAGCTCACCATACACCCTTGCGGACTCCTATAATTCACCCCTCCACTTT.

The sample holds many counts of this clone. The chain is built from TRBV6-5 and TRBJ2-2; the D is unclear. Germline CDR1 is MNHEY and CDR2 is SVGAGI. Deletions cut 7 bases from V and 6 bases from J, with 12 bases between. The CDR3 length is 13 residues. The CDR3 coding sequence is TGTGCCAGCAACCCACCCCGGGCCGGGGAGCTGTTTTTT. This translates into CASNPPRAGELFF.

The V gene is TRBV30, the J gene TRBJ1-2; no firm D call. The germline V and J ends were trimmed by 2 bases and 7 bases, with 17 bases remaining between them. CDR1 and CDR2 from the germline V gene are GTSNPN and SVGIG (reference sequence). The CDR3 consists of 14 residues. CDR3 DNA sequence: TGTGCCTGGAGTCCTGGAGGAGGGAGTCGTGGCTACACCTTC. It specifies CAWSPGGGSRGYTF.

This clone appeared once. The rearrangement uses TRBV11-2 and TRBJ1-2, with 7 positions matching TRBD1. The ends lost 4 bases at V and 5 bases at J; junction bases unmatched: 4. This CDR3 region has 13 residues. Germline CDR1 and CDR2: SGHAT and FQNNGV. CDR3 region: CASSSTGRYGYTF. The DNA of the CDR3 is TGTGCCAGCAGCTCGACAGGGAGGTATGGCTACACCTTC.

The chain joins TRBV11-2 to TRBJ2-3; 7 nucleotides align to TRBD1. CDR3 length equals 13 residues. Germline V lookup: CDR1 SGHAT, CDR2 FQNNGV. V was pared by 5 bases and J by 6 bases, with 5 bases of the junction left unmatched. The CDR3 nucleotides are TGTGCCAGCAGCCAGGGGGAGTTGGATACGCAGTATTTT. This translates into CASSQGELDTQYF.

The V gene is TRBV5-1, the J gene TRBJ2-1, with D unresolved. There are 11 residues in the CDR3. The germline CDR1 and CDR2 sequences are SGHRS and YFSETQ. The V end was cut by 0 bases, the J end by 13 bases, with 8 bases between. CDR3 in amino acids: CASSLGALQFF. CDR3 DNA sequence: TGCGCCAGCAGCTTGGGGGCCCTCCAGTTCTTC.

The chain employs TRBV7-2 and TRBJ1-1; D unresolved. The CDR3 is made up of 13 amino acids. The V gene's germline CDR1 is SGHTA and CDR2 FQGNSA. Trimming removed 1 base at V and 4 bases at J, with 7 bases between. CDR3 sequence: CASSLGGPTEAFF. DNA of the CDR3: TGTGCCAGCAGCTTAGGAGGGCCCACTGAAGCTTTCTTT.

CDR3 sequence: CASSQTDRGDGYTF. CDR3 sequence (DNA): TGCGCCAGCAGCCAAACGGACAGGGGTGATGGCTACACCTTC. The rearrangement links TRBV5-1 to TRBJ1-2, with 9 positions matching TRBD1. Germline V lookup: CDR1 SGHRS, CDR2 YFSETQ. J was trimmed by 6 bases and V by 4 bases; bases with no gene match: 7. The CDR3 length is 14 residues.

In its sample, this clone was seen once. This chain joins TRBV7-2 and TRBJ1-1; possibly TRBD1 for D (5 bases). This CDR3 has 12 residues. The germline gives CDR1 SGHTA, CDR2 FQGNSA. The ends were cut back, 5 bases at V and 8 bases at J, with 12 bases in the middle. The CDR3 nucleotides are TGTGCCAGCAGCCTCACGGGACTCGAAGCTTTCTTT. This codes for CASSLTGLEAFF.

The rearrangement uses TRBV12-3 or TRBV12-4 and TRBJ1-2; D is undetermined. Trimming stripped 5 bases from V and 8 bases from J, with 9 bases between. This CDR3 is 11 amino acids long. In DNA form, the CDR3 reads TGTGCCAGCAGTACTACCCGGGGCTACACCTTC. This codes for CASSTTRGYTF.

The CDR3 DNA reads TGTGCCAGCAGCTTAGACTCGGGGTTCGGGTTGGCCCAGTACTTC. Translated, it gives CASSLDSGFGLAQYF. The chain employs TRBV7-2 and TRBJ2-5; a weak D match, TRBD2 (5 bases). This CDR3 is 15 amino acids long. Germline V gene data show CDR1 as SGHTA and CDR2 as FQGNSA. Deletions cut 1 base from V and 9 bases from J, with 18 bases between.